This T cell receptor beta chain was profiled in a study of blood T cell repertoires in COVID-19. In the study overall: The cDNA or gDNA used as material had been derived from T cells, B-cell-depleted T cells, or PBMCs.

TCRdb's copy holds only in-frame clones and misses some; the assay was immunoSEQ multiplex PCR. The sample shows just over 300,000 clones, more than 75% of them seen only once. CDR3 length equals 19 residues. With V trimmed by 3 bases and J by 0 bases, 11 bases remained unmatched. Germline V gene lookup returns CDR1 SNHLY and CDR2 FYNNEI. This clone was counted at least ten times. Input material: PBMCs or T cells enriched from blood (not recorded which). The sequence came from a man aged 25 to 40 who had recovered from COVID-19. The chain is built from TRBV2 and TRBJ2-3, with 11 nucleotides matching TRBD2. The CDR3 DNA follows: TGTGCCAGCAGTGACGATGGGGTAGCGGGAGGGAGCAGCACAGATACGCAGTATTTT. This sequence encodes CASSDDGVAGGSSTDTQYF.